This is a list of T cell receptor beta chains from one sample in a study of cytomegalovirus exposure and HLA in healthy donors. Repertoires were generated with immunoSEQ multiplex PCR, while TCRdb's copy carries only in-frame clones and drops some. This table has 180,000 or so clones, 70% to 80% appearing once. The sequenced sample consisted of PBMCs. These receptors all stem from a female donor in good health and CMV-seronegative. The CDR3 runs from the conserved cysteine through the conserved F or W. D genes are given only for firm matches. Clone size appears in some rows only: once, few, many, or a class for an expanded clone.

v_gene	j_gene	d_gene	abundance	CDR3nt	CDR3aa
TRBV9	TRBJ1-2	NA	NA	TGTGTCAGCAGCGTAGTTCCAGGGACTAACTATGGCTACACCTTC	CVSSVVPGTNYGYTF
TRBV27	TRBJ2-7	TRBD2	once	TGTGCCAGCAGTTTACTAGCGGGAGTCGAGCAGTACTTC	CASSLLAGVEQYF
TRBV4-1	TRBJ2-7	NA	NA	TGCGCCAGCAGCCAAGAATTACAGGTTGTGATCTACGAGCAGTACTTC	CASSQELQVVIYEQYF
TRBV28	TRBJ1-1	NA	NA	TGTGCCAGCAGTCCCCCATGGTCGGGGTTGAACACTGAAGCTTTCTTT	CASSPPWSGLNTEAFF
TRBV6-4	TRBJ2-3	TRBD2	NA	TGTGCCAGCAGTGCAACTAGCGCAACAGCAGATACGCAGTATTTT	CASSATSATADTQYF
TRBV28	TRBJ2-7	TRBD1	NA	TGTGCCAGCAGTTCAACACAGGGGACAGGGAGCTCCTACGAGCAGTACTTC	CASSSTQGTGSSYEQYF
TRBV10-3	TRBJ2-3	TRBD2	NA	TGTGCCATCAGTGAGTCGCGAAGCGGGAGCAGCGATACGCAGTATTTT	CAISESRSGSSDTQYF
TRBV5-4	TRBJ2-7	NA	NA	TGTGCCAGCAGCCAAGCGACGGGCTACGAGCAGTACTTC	CASSQATGYEQYF
TRBV5-4	TRBJ2-7	TRBD1	NA	TGTGCCAGCAGCTGGGGACAGGGGGCAGGTGACGAGCAGTACTTC	CASSWGQGAGDEQYF
TRBV5-1	TRBJ2-1	NA	few	TGCGCCAGCAGCTTGGCGGTTAGCTCCTACAATGAGCAGTTCTTC	CASSLAVSSYNEQFF
TRBV9	TRBJ1-2	TRBD1	NA	TGTGCCAGCAGCGACAGGGGGGTACGGCAGGATGGCTACACCTTC	CASSDRGVRQDGYTF
TRBV9	TRBJ2-2	TRBD2	NA	TGTGCCAGCAGCGTAGTGGGGACTAGCGGGGGGGAGCTGTTTTTT	CASSVVGTSGGELFF
TRBV19	TRBJ1-3	TRBD1	few	TGTGCCAGTAGCCCTGACAGGGTTCCTTACACCATATATTTT	CASSPDRVPYTIYF
TRBV5-6	TRBJ2-1	TRBD2	NA	TGTGCCAGCAGCCCTTACTCTAGCGGGAACTACAATGAGCAGTTCTTC	CASSPYSSGNYNEQFF
TRBV4-3	TRBJ2-7	NA	medium-sized	TGCGCCAGCAGCCAAGATAGGGCAGGGCTCGAGCAGTACTTC	CASSQDRAGLEQYF
TRBV7-2	TRBJ1-2	NA	once	TGTGCCAGCAGCGCACAAGGGGCCTATGGCTACACCTTC	CASSAQGAYGYTF
TRBV5-4	TRBJ1-2	TRBD1	NA	TGTGCCAGCAGCGCGGGACAGGGGGCCTATGGCTACACCTTC	CASSAGQGAYGYTF
TRBV6-6	TRBJ2-1	NA	NA	TGTGCCAGTCAGCGACGGAATGAGCAGTTCTTC	CASQRRNEQFF
TRBV19	TRBJ2-6	NA	NA	TGTGCCAGTAGCGGGAGTTTCCCCTCTGGGGCCAACGGCCTGACTTTC	CASSGSFPSGANGLTF
TRBV11-2	TRBJ2-3	NA	NA	TGTGCCAGCAGCTTAACTACTTTCACAGATACGCAGTATTTT	CASSLTTFTDTQYF
TRBV7-9	TRBJ2-5	NA	NA	TGTGCCAGCAGCTCGGGGGTCCAAGAGACCCAGTACTTC	CASSSGVQETQYF
TRBV7-9	TRBJ2-1	TRBD1	NA	TGTGCCAGCAGCAGCCGCCGCGCGGGACAGGGACACAATGAGCAGTTCTTC	CASSSRRAGQGHNEQFF
TRBV4-3	TRBJ2-3	NA	few	TGCGCCAGCAGCCAAGATGCAGCAGGGAGGACAGATACGCAGTATTTT	CASSQDAAGRTDTQYF
TRBV5-1	TRBJ2-3	TRBD2	NA	TGCGCCAGCAGCAGCGGGAGTACAGATACGCAGTATTTT	CASSSGSTDTQYF
TRBV27	TRBJ2-7	TRBD1	NA	TGTGCCAGCAGGAGGACAGGGGGCGTCGACGAGCAGTACTTC	CASRRTGGVDEQYF
TRBV5-4	TRBJ1-1	NA	few	TGTGCCAGCAGGTTTGGGAGTCAGGCCAACACTGAAGCTTTCTTT	CASRFGSQANTEAFF
TRBV6-4	TRBJ1-2	NA	NA	TGTGCCAGCAGTGCCAACCCCGGACGGGGCTATGGCTACACCTTC	CASSANPGRGYGYTF
TRBV4-2	TRBJ2-3	NA	NA	TGTGCCAGCAGCCAAGATGGGCCAGATACGCAGTATTTT	CASSQDGPDTQYF
TRBV7-9	TRBJ1-2	NA	NA	TGTGCCAGCAGCCCCGTTACCCGGTCACCGGAGTATGGCTACACCTTC	CASSPVTRSPEYGYTF
TRBV2	TRBJ1-1	TRBD1	NA	TGTGCCAGCACCCGGGACAGGGGGCTTGATGAAGCTTTCTTT	CASTRDRGLDEAFF
TRBV13	TRBJ2-1	TRBD2	once	TGTGCCAGCAGCCAAGCCGGGACTAGCGGGAGCTGGCAGTTCTTC	CASSQAGTSGSWQFF
TRBV5-6	TRBJ1-2	NA	once	TGTGCCAGCAGCTTGGCAGGGATGAACTATGGCTACACCTTC	CASSLAGMNYGYTF
TRBV5-1	TRBJ2-7	NA	NA	TGCGCCAGCAGCACAGAGGGAAACTACGAGCAGTACTTC	CASSTEGNYEQYF
TRBV11-2	TRBJ1-2	TRBD1	few	TGTGCCAGCAGCTCCCCGGGACAGAGTAACTATGGCTACACCTTC	CASSSPGQSNYGYTF
TRBV6-5	TRBJ2-3	NA	NA	TGTGCCAGCAGTTACCGCCAGAGGGCCCCAGATACGCAGTATTTT	CASSYRQRAPDTQYF
TRBV6-1	TRBJ2-3	TRBD1	few	TGTGCCAGCAGTGACAATAAGGGACAGGGTTCAGATACGCAGTATTTT	CASSDNKGQGSDTQYF
TRBV5-8	TRBJ1-1	NA	NA	TGTGCCAGCAGACAGGGCTTTAAAGATACTGAAGCTTTCTTT	CASRQGFKDTEAFF
TRBV7-6	TRBJ2-7	TRBD1	NA	TGTGCCAGCAGCTTAGCACAAAGTGGGGCAGGGGGCGCCTACGAGCAGTACTTC	CASSLAQSGAGGAYEQYF